Presented here are 8 T cell receptor beta chains from one specimen sequenced in a study of control samples from healthy donors and cancer patients. TCRdb's copy holds only in-frame clones and misses some; the assay was immunoSEQ multiplex PCR. The sample consists of approximately 150,000 clones, roughly 91% of them appearing once. What was sequenced was PBMCs. Receptor source: a man aged 50 or older with head and neck cancer.

The chain has TRBV24-1 and TRBJ2-5; 10 nucleotides align to TRBD1. Looked up from germline, CDR1 is KGHDR and CDR2 is SFDVKD. This CDR3 spans 15 amino acids. Trimming took 2 bases from V and 6 from J; bases not matched to a gene: 5. The CDR3 sequence: CATSDYGQGEKTQYF. CDR3 in DNA: TGTGCCACCAGTGATTATGGACAGGGGGAGAAGACCCAGTACTTC.

The chain couples TRBV10-3 to TRBJ2-6; 7 bases are a match to TRBD2. Germline V gives CDR1 ENHRY, CDR2 SYGVKD. V lost 5 bases to trimming and J lost 0 bases; unmatched junction nucleotides: 4. This CDR3 has 16 amino acids. The CDR3 sequence is CAISSGTTSGANVLTF. The CDR3 nucleotides are TGTGCCATCAGTTCCGGGACTACCTCTGGGGCCAACGTCCTGACTTTC.

The chain joins TRBV7-2 to TRBJ2-7, with D possibly matching TRBD2 (5 bases). CDR3 length: 15 residues. Trimming shortened V by 4 bases and J by 4 bases, and 17 bases separated the two germline ends. CDR1 SGHTA and CDR2 FQGNSA come from the germline V gene. This chain's CDR3 is CASSSAGGSSYEQYF. The CDR3, as DNA: TGTGCCAGCAGCTCCGCGGGCGGCTCCAGTTACGAGCAGTACTTC.

The gene calls are TRBV29-1 and TRBJ1-2; no clear D gene. The V gene lost 5 bases and the J gene lost 8 bases, with 9 bases spanning the gap. Germline CDR1 reads SQVTM; CDR2 reads ANQGSEA. This CDR3 region has 10 residues. CDR3 residues: CSVRGMGYTF. Written as DNA, the CDR3 is TGCAGCGTTCGGGGAATGGGCTACACCTTC.

This clone was picked up one time. DNA of the CDR3: TGTGCCACCTCACTCACTGGCGGACAACCCCAAGAGACCCAGTACTTC. The encoded protein is CATSLTGGQPQETQYF. The chain employs TRBV28 and TRBJ2-5, with a weak D call TRBD1 (5 bases). From germline, CDR1 is MDHEN and CDR2 SYDVKM. The CDR3 length is 16 residues. V shed 10 bases and J shed 1 base, with 22 bases lying between them.

The chain combines TRBV6-6 with TRBJ2-1, with TRBD2 matching 7 bases. The germline V gene encodes CDR1 MNHNY and CDR2 SVGAGI (reference sequence). V was pared by 5 bases and J by 3 bases, with 10 bases of the junction left unmatched. This CDR3 is built from 16 residues. CDR3 in amino acids: CASSQPGTNFYNEQFF. In nucleotides, the CDR3 is TGTGCCAGCAGTCAACCCGGGACTAACTTCTACAATGAGCAGTTCTTC.

The chain recombines TRBV19 with TRBJ1-5, with TRBD1 identical over 8 bases. The CDR3 extends over 16 amino acids. The trim removed 5 bases at V and 2 bases at J, leaving 8 bases unmatched. Germline V gene data show CDR1 as LNHDA and CDR2 as SQIVND (reference sequence). DNA of the CDR3: TGTGCCAGTAGTGAAGACAGGGGAGCAGGCAATCAGCCCCAGCATTTT. It encodes CASSEDRGAGNQPQHF.

The CDR3 loop is CASSSGGLTEAFF. CDR3 sequence (DNA): TGTGCCAGCAGTTCAGGGGGGCTCACTGAAGCTTTCTTT. This rearrangement joins TRBV12-3 or TRBV12-4 to TRBJ1-1, with 7 bases aligning to TRBD1. The CDR3 sequence is 13 residues long. V shed 4 bases, J shed 4 bases, and the junction held 3 bases outside the gene matches.